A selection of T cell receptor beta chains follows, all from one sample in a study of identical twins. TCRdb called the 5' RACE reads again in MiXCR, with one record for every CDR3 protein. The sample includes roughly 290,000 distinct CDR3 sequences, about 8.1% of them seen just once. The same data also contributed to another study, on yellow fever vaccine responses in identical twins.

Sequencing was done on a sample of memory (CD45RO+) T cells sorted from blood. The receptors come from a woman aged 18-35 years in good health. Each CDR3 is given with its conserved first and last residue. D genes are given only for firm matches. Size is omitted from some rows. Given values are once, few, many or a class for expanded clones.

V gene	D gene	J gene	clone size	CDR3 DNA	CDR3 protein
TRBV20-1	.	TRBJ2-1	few	TGCAGTGCTGGGAGATCGAACAATGAGCAGTTCTTC	CSAGRSNNEQFF
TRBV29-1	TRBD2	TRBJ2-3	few	TGCAGCGTTGTGCTCCCTAGCGGGACAGATACGCAGTATTTT	CSVVLPSGTDTQYF
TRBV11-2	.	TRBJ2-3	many	TGTGCCAGCAGCTTAGGGGGGGGGCGCGGAGATACGCAGTATTTT	CASSLGGGRGDTQYF
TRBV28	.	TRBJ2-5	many	TGTGCCAGCAGTGGGGGGACGCAACCACGAGAGACCCAGTACTTC	CASSGGTQPRETQYF
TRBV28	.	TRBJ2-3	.	TGTGCCAGCATGGGCCAGTTCACAGATACGCAGTATTTT	CASMGQFTDTQYF
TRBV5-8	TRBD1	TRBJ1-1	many	TGTGCCAGCAGCCGGAGTGGACAGGGGGACGACACTGAAGCTTTCTTT	CASSRSGQGDDTEAFF
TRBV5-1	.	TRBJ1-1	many	TGCGCCAGCAGCTTTACGGGGCAGGGGCAAGCTTTCTTT	CASSFTGQGQAFF
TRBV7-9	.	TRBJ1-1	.	TGTGCCAGCAGCACACAGTCAGGGAGGAACACTGAAGCTTTCTTT	CASSTQSGRNTEAFF
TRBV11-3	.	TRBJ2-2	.	TGTGCCAGCAGCTCCAGTCTGGGGAGATCCGGGGAGCTGTTTTTT	CASSSSLGRSGELFF
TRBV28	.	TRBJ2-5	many	TGTGCCAGCAGTTTGATGGACTACCAAGAGACCCAGTACTTC	CASSLMDYQETQYF
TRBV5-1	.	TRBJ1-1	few	TGCGCCAGCAGCTTGGAGGGCGAGACCTTGAACACTGAAGCTTTCTTT	CASSLEGETLNTEAFF
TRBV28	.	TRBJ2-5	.	TGTGCCAGCAGTTTCGGGCAGACCCAGTACTTC	CASSFGQTQYF
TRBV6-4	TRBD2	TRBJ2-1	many	TGTGCCAGCAGTGAAACTAGCGGGGACTACAATGAGCAGTTCTTC	CASSETSGDYNEQFF
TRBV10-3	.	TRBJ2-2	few	TGTGCCACCGCCGGGACACCTAACACCGGGGAGCTGTTTTTT	CATAGTPNTGELFF
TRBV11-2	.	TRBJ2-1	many	TGTGCCAGCAGCTTATCGGGCGAGGGTTGGAGTGAGCAGTTCTTC	CASSLSGEGWSEQFF
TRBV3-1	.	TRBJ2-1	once	TGTGCCAGCAGCCAAGGGGGGGCATTCAATGAGCAGTTCTTC	CASSQGGAFNEQFF
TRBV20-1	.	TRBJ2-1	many	TGCAGTGCTCAGGGGCTAGCGGAGGCCTTCTCCTACAATGAGCAGTTCTTC	CSAQGLAEAFSYNEQFF
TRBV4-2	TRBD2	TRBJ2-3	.	TGTGCCAGCAGCCAAGATAAGCGGGGGGGCCCCTCAGATACGCAGTATTTT	CASSQDKRGGPSDTQYF
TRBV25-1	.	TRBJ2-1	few	TGTGCCAGCAGTGACCTCCCGGGGGCTAGCGGAGGCCTCGATGAGCAGTTCTTC	CASSDLPGASGGLDEQFF
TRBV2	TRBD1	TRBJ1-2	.	TGTGCCAGAAAGGGACAGGCGAACTATGGCTACACCTTC	CARKGQANYGYTF
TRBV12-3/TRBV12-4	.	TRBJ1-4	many	TGTGCCAGCAGCCCACTCAGCGCTAAACTGTTTTTT	CASSPLSAKLFF
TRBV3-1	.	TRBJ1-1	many	TGTGCCAGCAGAAAGGGGCAGGTCAGTAACACTGAAGCTTTCTTT	CASRKGQVSNTEAFF
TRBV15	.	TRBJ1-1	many	TGTGCCACCAGCAGAGAGGCGGGACTGAACACTGAAGCTTTCTTT	CATSREAGLNTEAFF
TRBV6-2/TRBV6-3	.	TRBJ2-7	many	TGTGCCAGCAGGCCCAACAGAGGCGAGCAGTACTTC	CASRPNRGEQYF
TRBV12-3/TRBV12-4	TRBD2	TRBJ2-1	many	TGTGCCAGCAGTTCCGGACTAGCGGGCATCGGGCAGTTCTTC	CASSSGLAGIGQFF
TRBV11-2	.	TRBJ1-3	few	TGTGCCAGCGGACTACCGGGAAACACCATATATTTT	CASGLPGNTIYF
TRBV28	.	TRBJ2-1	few	TGTGCCAGCAGTAAGAACAGAGATGAGCAGTTCTTC	CASSKNRDEQFF
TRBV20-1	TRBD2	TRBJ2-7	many	TGCAGTGCTAGGGGCACTAGCGGGTTAAGCTCCTACGAGCAGTACTTC	CSARGTSGLSSYEQYF
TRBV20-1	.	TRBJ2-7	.	TGCAGTGCTCGCATACGGGGGACTGCCTCCTACGAGCAGTACTTC	CSARIRGTASYEQYF
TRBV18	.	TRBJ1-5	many	TGTGCCAGCTCACCACTGCAGGATAGCAATCAGCCCCAGCATTTT	CASSPLQDSNQPQHF
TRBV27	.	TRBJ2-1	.	TGTGCCAGCAGTCTAGGGGGGACACGCAATGAGCAGTTCTTC	CASSLGGTRNEQFF
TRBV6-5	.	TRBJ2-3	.	TGTGCCAGCAGTTACCGACCACTTCGCATGGGTACAGATACGCAGTATTTT	CASSYRPLRMGTDTQYF
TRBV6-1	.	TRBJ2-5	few	TGTGCCAGCAGTGAAAAGTTTGGGACTTCAGCCCCTAAAGAGACCCAGTACTTC	CASSEKFGTSAPKETQYF
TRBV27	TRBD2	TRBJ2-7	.	TGTGCCAGCAGTTTTGGAGGGAGGGCCGATTTTCCGCAGTACTTC	CASSFGGRADFPQYF
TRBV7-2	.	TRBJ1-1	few	TGTGCCAGCAGCCACCGACACCCGCGGACTGAAGCTTTCTTT	CASSHRHPRTEAFF
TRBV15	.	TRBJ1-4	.	TGTGCCACCAGCAGAGAATCGGGAATTGAAAAACTGTTTTTT	CATSRESGIEKLFF
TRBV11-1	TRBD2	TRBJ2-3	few	TGTGCCAGCAGCTCCCTTCAAGGACTAGCGGGGGGGCTTGCAGATACGCAGTATTTT	CASSSLQGLAGGLADTQYF
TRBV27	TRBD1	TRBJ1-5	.	TGTGCCAGCCGCGGGACAGCCAGTCCTTATAGCAATCAGCCCCAGCATTTT	CASRGTASPYSNQPQHF
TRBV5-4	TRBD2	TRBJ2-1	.	TGTGCCAGCACCGACCGCCTAGCGGGAGCCAATGAGCAGTTCTTC	CASTDRLAGANEQFF
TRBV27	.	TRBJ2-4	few	TGTGCCAGCGGTATGAATAAGGACATTCAGTACTTC	CASGMNKDIQYF
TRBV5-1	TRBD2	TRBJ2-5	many	TGCGCCAGCAGCTTGGAACTAGCGGGAGAGACCCAGTACTTC	CASSLELAGETQYF
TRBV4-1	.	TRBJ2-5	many	TGCGCCAGCAGCCACCCCTTGGAGACCCAGTACTTC	CASSHPLETQYF
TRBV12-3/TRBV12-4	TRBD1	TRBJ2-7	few	TGTGCCAGCAGTTTATGGGGCCAGGGGGCCTACGAGCAGTACTTC	CASSLWGQGAYEQYF
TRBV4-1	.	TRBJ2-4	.	TGCGCCAGCAGCCAAGACGGGGACTTTGGCCTAGCCAAAAACATTCAGTACTTC	CASSQDGDFGLAKNIQYF
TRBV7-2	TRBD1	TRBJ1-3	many	TGTGCCAGCACTCTCACAGGGGTCGAAAACACCATATATTTT	CASTLTGVENTIYF
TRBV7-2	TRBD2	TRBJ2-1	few	TGTGCCAGCAGCTCAAGGACTACTAGCGGGGGAGGGGGTGAGCAGTTCTTC	CASSSRTTSGGGGEQFF
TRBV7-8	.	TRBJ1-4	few	TGTGCCAGCAGCTTAAGGCGGCTGCCTAATGAAAAACTGTTTTTT	CASSLRRLPNEKLFF
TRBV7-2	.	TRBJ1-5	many	TGTGCCAGCAGCTTAGGCAGGGGCCACAATCAGCCCCAGCATTTT	CASSLGRGHNQPQHF
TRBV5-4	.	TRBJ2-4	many	TGTGCCAGCAGCTTGGAGGTTAATTGGTTTTGGGAGAGGGGGGCCAAAAACATTCAGTACTTC	CASSLEVNWFWERGAKNIQYF